The clone carrying this T cell receptor (beta chain) was counted only a few times. Its antigen is still unknown. The data originate from a study of T-cell memory formation after mild COVID-19. On the study more broadly: Largely donor-specific sequence clusters came from a couple of donors.

General study points: SARS-CoV-2 specificity was not confirmed for second-wave clones peaking on day 37. Some clones that responded were present in memory (sampled pre-infection), which suggests cross-reactive memory joined.

CDR3 length: 15 amino acids. V was shortened by 0 bases and J by 5 bases, with 15 bases between the two germline ends. Germline V lookup: CDR1 GTSNPN, CDR2 SVGIG (reference sequence). Amplification by 5'RACE using constant-segment primers produced TCR alpha and TCR beta cDNA libraries that carried sample barcodes and UMIs. One entry per CDR3 protein results from TCRdb running MiXCR on the 5' RACE reads. Among 250,000 to 300,000 distinct CDR3 sequences listed, roughly 8.2% were seen once. The rearrangement uses TRBV30 and TRBJ2-3; D is perhaps TRBD2 (7 bases). The receptor comes from a man between 18 and 29 years old who had mild COVID-19 (a few samples of this study predate the infection). Cell type and time point are not known. Specimen: PBMCs or a T cell subset sorted from them (not recorded which). CDR3 sequence (DNA): TGTGCCTGGAGTGTTAGGGGGGGCCGGGAAGATACGCAGTATTTT. Its translation is CAWSVRGGREDTQYF.